Below, 14 T cell receptor beta chains from the same sample are listed, as sequenced in a study of Tregs in tolerant kidney transplant recipients. Clones were read by immunoSEQ multiplex PCR, and TCRdb kept only the in-frame ones, dropping some. The sample lists roughly 49,000 clones, less than 95% occurring once. The sequenced sample consisted of Tregs from blood. The receptors derive from a human donor in good health.

The chain joins TRBV29-1 to TRBJ1-2; 9 bases are shared with TRBD1. Losses at the gene ends were 6 bases for V and 4 bases for J; bases not matched to a gene: 6. The CDR3 is 13 residues long. Germline V gives CDR1 SQVTM, CDR2 ANQGSEA. The CDR3 spells CSVREGQGYGYTF. DNA of the CDR3: TGCAGCGTCCGTGAGGGACAGGGCTATGGCTACACCTTC. Full variable domain (remainder filled in from reference TRBV29-1 and TRBJ1-2): SAVISQKPSRDICQRGTSLTIQCQVDSQVTMMFWYRQQPGQSLTLIATANQGSEATYESGFVIDKFPISRPNLTFSTLTVSNMSPEDSSIYLCSVREGQGYGYTFGSGTRLTVV.

This rearrangement joins TRBV18 to TRBJ2-7, with TRBD2 matching over 11 bases. V shed 0 bases and J 4 bases; nucleotides not matched to a gene: 5. The germline CDR1 and CDR2 sequences are KGHSH and LQKENI. The length of the CDR3 is 16 residues. CDR3 nucleotide sequence: TGTGCCAGCTCACCACCCGGGACTAGCGGCTTTTACGAGCAGTACTTC. Its protein product is CASSPPGTSGFYEQYF.

The V call is TRBV5-1, the J call TRBJ1-2, with 7 bases aligning to TRBD1. The CDR3 loop spans 16 amino acids. Germline V CDR1 and CDR2: SGHRS, YFSETQ. After removal of 4 bases from V and 1 base from J, the junction contained 10 bases not matched to a gene. The CDR3 region has the DNA TGCGCCAGCAGCCTGACAGGGAGTCTCTTTAACTATGGCTACACCTTC. Translation: CASSLTGSLFNYGYTF. Supplemented by reference TRBV5-1 and TRBJ1-2, the full variable domain reads KAGVTQTPRYLIKTRGQQVTLSCSPISGHRSVSWYQQTPGQGLQFLFEYFSETQRNKGNFPGRFSGRQFSNSRSEMNVSTLELGDSALYLCASSLTGSLFNYGYTFGSGTRLTVV.

The chain uses TRBV18 and TRBJ2-2; a weak D match, TRBD2 (5 bases). The germline V and J ends were trimmed by 4 bases and 6 bases, with 9 bases remaining between them. Germline CDR1 and CDR2: KGHSH and LQKENI. CDR3 size: 13 residues. The CDR3: CASSLTSAGELFF. In nucleotides, the CDR3 is TGTGCCAGCTCACTCACTAGTGCCGGGGAGCTGTTTTTT.

V usage is TRBV7-6 and J usage is TRBJ1-4; unclear D gene. Germline CDR1 and CDR2: SGHVS and FNYEAQ. The length of the CDR3 is 16 residues. Trimming took off 1 base at V and 8 bases at J, with 17 bases between the two ends. The CDR3 DNA reads as TGTGCCAGCAGCTTAGTTCCGTCAGGACCCCGGGAAAAACTGTTTTTT. Encoded protein: CASSLVPSGPREKLFF.

The chain uses TRBV6-6 and TRBJ2-1; a possible D gene is TRBD2 (6 bases). From germline, CDR1 is MNHNY and CDR2 SVGAGI (reference sequence). Trimming removed 0 bases at V and 5 bases at J, with 11 bases between. This CDR3 has 15 amino acids. In DNA, the CDR3 is TGTGCCAGCAGTTACTCAGCGGGTGGCCACAATGAGCAGTTCTTC. Translation: CASSYSAGGHNEQFF.

Concerning this clone itself: Germline and junction disagree at one end, which may indicate a read error. The chain employs TRBV6-6 and TRBJ1-2; D gene ambiguous. Per the germline V gene, CDR1 is MNHNY and CDR2 is SVGAGI (reference sequence). CDR3 length: 12 residues. The CDR3 DNA reads TGTGCCAGCAGTTCGGGATTAGGTGGCCACACCTTC. Protein product: CASSSGLGGHTF.

The CDR3 nucleotides are TGTGCCAGCAGGGGGACAGCCAAAAACATTCAGTACTTC. Protein: CASRGTAKNIQYF. The chain has TRBV11-2 and TRBJ2-4; tentatively, D is TRBD1 or TRBD2 (5 bases each). V gave up 6 bases and J gave up 0 bases, with 6 bases separating them. Germline-derived CDR1 and CDR2 are SGHAT and FQNNGV. CDR3 length equals 13 residues.

The rearrangement uses TRBV7-8 and TRBJ1-1; no reliable D call. V lost 1 base and J 4 bases, leaving 13 bases between the germline ends. CDR3 length: 15 amino acids. CDR1 is SGHVS and CDR2 is FQNEAQ in the germline V gene. CDR3 DNA sequence: TGTGCCAGCAGCTTAGTAGTAGGGTCCTCCACTGAAGCTTTCTTT. Translated, it gives CASSLVVGSSTEAFF.

This clone was counted a few times. The chain has TRBV19 and TRBJ2-2; D perhaps matches TRBD2 (6 bases). Trimming took 5 bases from V and 4 from J, leaving 11 bases between them. This CDR3 is 14 amino acids long. Germline V CDR1 and CDR2: LNHDA, SQIVND (reference sequence). Written as DNA, the CDR3 is TGTGCCAGTAGTGTACCTAGCGCCACCGGGGAGCTGTTTTTT. Protein sequence: CASSVPSATGELFF.

The V and J genes are TRBV30 and TRBJ1-5; perhaps TRBD1 as D (6 bases). Trimming removed 4 bases at V and 1 base at J, with 8 bases between. The length of the CDR3 is 13 residues. Germline V gene sequence: CDR1 GTSNPN, CDR2 SVGIG (reference sequence). CDR3 bases: TGTGCCTGGACCGGACAGAGCAATCAGCCCCAGCATTTT. It specifies CAWTGQSNQPQHF.

The chain employs TRBV7-9 and TRBJ2-1; no firm D call. CDR1 SEHNR and CDR2 FQNEAQ come from the germline V gene (reference sequence). V dropped 3 bases and J dropped 0 bases, with 6 bases sitting between them. This CDR3 region has 14 residues. The CDR3 sequence is CASSLRSSYNEQFF. The CDR3 DNA reads TGTGCCAGCAGCTTGAGGAGCTCCTACAATGAGCAGTTCTTC.

As DNA, the CDR3 is TGTGCCATCAGTGAGTCCGGGGGCGGGTTGAACACCGGGGAGCTGTTTTTT. It is translated as CAISESGGGLNTGELFF. V gene TRBV10-3 combines with J gene TRBJ2-2, with D perhaps given as TRBD1 or TRBD2 (6 bases each). Germline CDR1 ENHRY, CDR2 SYGVKD. The length of the CDR3 is 17 residues. The V and J ends lost 0 bases and 1 base respectively, with 12 bases between them.

The genes are TRBV5-6 and TRBJ1-2, with TRBD1 matching 8 bases. With V trimmed by 5 bases and J by 8 bases, 11 bases remained unmatched. Germline V CDR1 and CDR2: SGHDT, YYEEEE. This CDR3 is built from 14 residues. The CDR3 nucleotides read TGTGCCAGCAGAAATCGCGCAGGGGGCAGAGGCTACACCTTC. Amino acid sequence: CASRNRAGGRGYTF.